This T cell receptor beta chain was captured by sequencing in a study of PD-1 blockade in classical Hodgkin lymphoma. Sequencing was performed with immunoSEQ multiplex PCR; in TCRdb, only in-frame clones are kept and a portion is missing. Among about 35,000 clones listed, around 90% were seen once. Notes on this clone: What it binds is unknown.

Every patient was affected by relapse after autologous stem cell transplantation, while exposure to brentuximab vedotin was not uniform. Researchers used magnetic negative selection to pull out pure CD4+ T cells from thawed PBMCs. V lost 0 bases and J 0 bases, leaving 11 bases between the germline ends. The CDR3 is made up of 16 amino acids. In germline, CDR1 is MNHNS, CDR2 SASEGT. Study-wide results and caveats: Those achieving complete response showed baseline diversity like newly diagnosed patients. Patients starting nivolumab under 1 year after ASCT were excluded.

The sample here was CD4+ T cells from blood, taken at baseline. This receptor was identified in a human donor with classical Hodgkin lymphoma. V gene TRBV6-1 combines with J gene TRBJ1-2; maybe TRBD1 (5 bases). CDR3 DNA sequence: TGTGCCAGCAGTGAAGCGTTGGCACAGGCTAACTATGGCTACACCTTC. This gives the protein CASSEALAQANYGYTF.